These 23 T cell receptor beta chains were all obtained from the same sample, sequenced in a study of blood T cell repertoires in COVID-19. This table comes from immunoSEQ multiplex PCR, and its TCRdb copy is limited to in-frame clones, with some not included. The sample has 250,000 or so clones, 70% to 90% seen once. Sequenced sample: PBMCs or T cells enriched from blood (not recorded which). The source is a man in his thirties or forties who had recovered from COVID-19.

The genes are TRBV27 and TRBJ1-1, with D perhaps TRBD1 (6 bases). Trimming took off 3 bases at V and 2 bases at J, with 13 bases between the two ends. The CDR3 is made up of 15 amino acids. CDR1 MNHEY and CDR2 SMNVEV come from the germline V gene (reference sequence). The CDR3 protein is CASSLIGGANTEAFF. CDR3 coding DNA: TGTGCCAGCAGTTTGATCGGGGGGGCAAACACTGAAGCTTTCTTT.

About this clone itself: Sequence at one end of the junction differs from germline and may be a read error. This CDR3 is also generated by other DNA sequences in the sample. The chain links TRBV27 to TRBJ2-2; a possible D gene is TRBD1 (7 bases). The CDR3 spans 17 residues. CDR1 is MNHEY, CDR2 SMNVEV, per germline (reference sequence). CDR3 loop: CASRSSRGRGNTGELFF. Here the CDR3 DNA reads TGTGCCAGCCGCTCTTCTAGGGGGCGGGGAAACACCGGAGAGCTGTTTTTT.

This sequence joins TRBV13 and TRBJ2-7; D gene ambiguous. The CDR3 runs 14 residues. Germline values: CDR1 PRHDT, CDR2 FYEKMQ (reference sequence). With 6 bases removed from V and 1 base from J, the gap between germline ends came to 13 bases. CDR3 coding DNA: TGTGCCAGCAGTTGGGCTACAGTATCCTACGAGCAGTACTTC. It is translated as CASSWATVSYEQYF.

This clone was seen just once. This chain connects TRBV4-3 to TRBJ1-4; tentative D call: TRBD1 (5 bases). The V gene's germline CDR1 is LGHNA and CDR2 YSLEER. The CDR3 consists of 15 residues. The V end lost 5 bases, the J end lost 9 bases, and 19 bases lay between the germline ends. Written as DNA, the CDR3 is TGCGCCAGCAGCGAGACGCTTCTAGGGGTACAAAAACTGTTTTTT. Its translation: CASSETLLGVQKLFF.

Comments on this clone: The sample has other DNA sequences that encode this CDR3 too. CDR3 sequence (DNA): TGCAGCGTTCGGGAAAGATACGAGCAGTACTTC. As protein: CSVRERYEQYF. The chain combines TRBV29-1 with TRBJ2-7; TRBD2 is a possible D gene (5 bases). Deletions cut 5 bases from V and 4 bases from J, with 9 bases between. The germline V gene encodes CDR1 SQVTM and CDR2 ANQGSEA. The CDR3 runs to 11 residues.

This chain connects TRBV6-1 to TRBJ2-1; TRBD1 matches at 7 bases. Germline V gene data show CDR1 as MNHNS and CDR2 as SASEGT. J lost 8 bases, V lost 1 base, and 5 bases had no gene match. CDR3 length: 14 residues. The DNA of the CDR3 is TGTGCCAGCAGTGAAGTTCAGGGGGAAGATGAGCAGTTCTTC. It encodes CASSEVQGEDEQFF.

The chain has TRBV19 and TRBJ1-2, with D possibly matching TRBD1 (5 bases). From germline, CDR1 is LNHDA and CDR2 SQIVND (reference sequence). The CDR3 extends over 15 amino acids. Deletions cut 7 bases from V and 3 bases from J, with 18 bases between. Here the CDR3 reads CASTSSRGYDYGYTF. As DNA, the CDR3 is TGTGCCAGTACCTCCTCGCGGGGCTACGACTATGGCTACACCTTC.

The chain carries TRBV6-1 and TRBJ2-2; 12 positions match TRBD2. J lost 6 bases, V lost 2 bases, and 1 base had no gene match. Germline V gives CDR1 MNHNS, CDR2 SASEGT. This CDR3 is built from 15 residues. The CDR3 here is CASSELAGGPGELFF. Written as DNA, the CDR3 is TGTGCCAGCAGTGAACTAGCGGGGGGGCCCGGGGAGCTGTTTTTT.

The CDR3: CASSFRQGRGYTF. The CDR3 DNA reads as TGTGCCAGCAGTTTCCGACAGGGACGGGGCTACACCTTC. The J gene is TRBJ1-2, the V gene TRBV27; 7 positions match TRBD1. The trim removed 3 bases at V and 8 bases at J, leaving 6 bases unmatched. Germline loops: CDR1 MNHEY, CDR2 SMNVEV (reference sequence). The CDR3 runs to 13 residues.

This clone came up a few times. V gene TRBV6-5 combines with J gene TRBJ1-1, with a tentative D call TRBD1 (6 bases). Germline values: CDR1 MNHEY, CDR2 SVGAGI. Trimming cost V 6 bases and J 2 bases, with 13 bases left between them. The CDR3 spans 14 residues. This chain's CDR3 is CASRNSGTNTEAFF. The CDR3 region has the DNA TGTGCCAGCAGGAATTCCGGGACAAACACTGAAGCTTTCTTT.

The chain carries TRBV4-1 and TRBJ2-2; no firm D call. The CDR3 contains 20 residues. In germline, CDR1 is MGHRA, CDR2 YSYEKL. Trimming removed 2 bases from V and 5 bases from J, with 27 bases in between. The CDR3 DNA reads TGCGCCAGCAGCCAATACCTATACCCAGTCCGCCCCAGCAGGACCGGGGAGCTGTTTTTT. Translated, it gives CASSQYLYPVRPSRTGELFF.

The rearrangement uses TRBV7-9 and TRBJ2-7; 7 bases align to TRBD2. Losses at the gene ends were 4 bases for V and 1 base for J; bases not matched to a gene: 4. The CDR3 is made up of 14 amino acids. Germline CDR1 is SEHNR and CDR2 is FQNEAQ (reference sequence). The CDR3 sequence: CASSSGLGSYEQYF. The DNA for the CDR3 is TGTGCCAGCAGCTCCGGACTAGGTTCCTACGAGCAGTACTTC.

As DNA, the CDR3 is TGTGCCAGCAGCTTACCCGGTAGTGAAAAACTGTTTTTT. Its translation: CASSLPGSEKLFF. This chain connects TRBV28 to TRBJ1-4; D is unclear. This CDR3 contains 13 residues. Per germline, CDR1 MDHEN and CDR2 SYDVKM. Trimming left V 6 bases short and J 7 bases short, with 12 bases between.

CDR3 in amino acids: CASSEDRGRVEETQYF. The CDR3 DNA is TGTGCCAGCAGTGAAGACAGGGGGCGGGTGGAAGAGACCCAGTACTTC. This chain connects TRBV25-1 to TRBJ2-5, with 10 bases aligning to TRBD1. The CDR3 consists of 16 residues. Germline CDR1 reads MGHDK; CDR2 reads SYGVNS. Germline trimming cut 2 bases from V and 3 bases from J; bases unmatched to any gene: 6.

This sequence joins TRBV28 and TRBJ2-7, with 15 nucleotides matching TRBD2. Germline assignment: CDR1 MDHEN and CDR2 SYDVKM. This CDR3 is built from 16 residues. V was pared by 5 bases and J by 7 bases, with 9 bases of the junction left unmatched. The CDR3 here is CASSLPPGLAGGEQYF. CDR3 coding DNA: TGTGCCAGCAGTCTCCCCCCGGGACTAGCGGGAGGAGAGCAGTACTTC.

The rearrangement joins TRBV7-9 to TRBJ1-6; D is uncertain. Between the trimmed V and J ends, which lost 1 base and 10 bases, there was a span of 17 bases. Per the germline V gene, CDR1 is SEHNR and CDR2 is FQNEAQ (reference sequence). There are 16 residues in the CDR3. In nucleotides, the CDR3 is TGTGCCAGCAGCTTAGAGCCGGGAGGTCCCCAATCACCCCTCCACTTT. Translated, it gives CASSLEPGGPQSPLHF.

This chain links TRBV28 with TRBJ2-1; 14 bases match TRBD2. Per the germline V gene, CDR1 is MDHEN and CDR2 is SYDVKM. Trimming at V came to 6 bases and at J to 4 bases, leaving 2 bases not matched to a gene. The CDR3 consists of 15 residues. The CDR3 here is CASRRTSGRYNEQFF. DNA for the CDR3: TGTGCCAGCAGAAGGACTAGCGGGAGGTACAATGAGCAGTTCTTC. The full variable domain, in which reference TRBV28 and TRBJ2-1 provide the parts outside the CDR3, is DVKVTQSSRYLVKRTGEKVFLECVQDMDHENMFWYRQDPGLGLRLIYFSYDVKMKEKGDIPEGYSVSREKKERFSLILESASTNQTSMYLCASRRTSGRYNEQFFGPGTRLTVL.

V and J are TRBV7-6 and TRBJ2-1; 10 nucleotides match TRBD2. The CDR3 totals 15 residues. V gave up 5 bases and J gave up 10 bases; unmatched junction bases: 11. Germline lookup yields CDR1 SGHVS and CDR2 FNYEAQ. CDR3 sequence: CASSASVAGGAEQFF. In DNA, the CDR3 is TGTGCCAGCAGCGCTTCTGTAGCGGGAGGTGCAGAGCAGTTCTTC.

The CDR3 sequence is CASSVDGGARTEAFF. The DNA of the CDR3 is TGTGCCAGCAGCGTAGATGGTGGGGCGAGGACTGAAGCTTTCTTT. The chain has TRBV9 and TRBJ1-1; a weak D match, TRBD1 (5 bases). The germline gives CDR1 SGDLS, CDR2 YYNGEE. Trimming pared 0 bases from V and 5 bases from J, leaving 14 bases between. The CDR3 has 15 amino acids.

The rearrangement links TRBV5-1 to TRBJ2-7; 7 positions match TRBD1. The CDR3 covers 15 residues. V lost 3 bases, J lost 3 bases, and 9 bases stayed unmatched. Germline V gene lookup returns CDR1 SGHRS and CDR2 YFSETQ. The CDR3: CASSSTPGQSYEQYF. CDR3 DNA sequence: TGCGCCAGCAGCTCAACACCGGGACAGAGCTACGAGCAGTACTTC.

Only a few counts were recorded for this clone. The V gene is TRBV5-1, the J gene TRBJ2-2, with 10 bases fitting TRBD1. Germline values: CDR1 SGHRS, CDR2 YFSETQ. The CDR3 totals 16 residues. V shed 4 bases and J 8 bases; nucleotides not matched to a gene: 11. CDR3 in amino acids: CASSEGQGLYMGELFF. The CDR3 DNA reads TGCGCCAGCAGCGAGGGACAGGGGTTGTATATGGGGGAGCTGTTTTTT.

The chain links TRBV6-6 to TRBJ1-2; TRBD1 matches 9 bases. In germline, CDR1 is MNHNY, CDR2 SVGAGI (reference sequence). After removal of 2 bases from V and 2 bases from J, the junction contained 3 bases not matched to a gene. CDR3 length equals 15 residues. CDR3 coding DNA: TGTGCCAGCAGTTACGAGACAGGGGGGAACTATGGCTACACCTTC. Residues: CASSYETGGNYGYTF.

This chain uses TRBV19 with TRBJ1-5; 9 positions agree with TRBD1. CDR1 is LNHDA and CDR2 is SQIVND in the germline V gene (reference sequence). With V trimmed by 5 bases and J by 5 bases, 7 bases remained unmatched. The CDR3 consists of 15 residues. The CDR3 DNA sequence: TGTGCCAGTAGTTATTGGGGACAGGGCGATCAGCCCCAGCATTTT. The encoded protein is CASSYWGQGDQPQHF.